Shown below are 14 T cell receptor beta chains from a single sample sequenced in a study of blood T cell repertoires in COVID-19. The repertoire was sequenced with immunoSEQ multiplex PCR; TCRdb's copy has only in-frame clones and lacks some. The sample records around 250,000 clones, roughly 80% being singletons. Sample: peripheral blood. The receptors come from a woman under 30 with acute or convalescent COVID-19.

The chain is built from TRBV29-1 and TRBJ2-3; TRBD1 agrees at 8 bases. The J segment lost 6 bases and the V segment lost 6 bases, leaving 5 bases of the junction unmatched. Germline lookup yields CDR1 SQVTM and CDR2 ANQGSEA. The CDR3 runs 12 residues. CDR3 bases: TGCAGCGTCGCCGGACAGGGCGATACGCAGTATTTT. Residues: CSVAGQGDTQYF.

The chain employs TRBV11-2 and TRBJ2-3, with 11 bases matching TRBD2. V lost 1 base to trimming and J lost 2 bases; unmatched junction nucleotides: 8. The length of the CDR3 is 18 residues. Germline V gives CDR1 SGHAT, CDR2 FQNNGV. The CDR3 is CASSLAPGLAESTDTQYF. CDR3 DNA sequence: TGTGCCAGCAGCTTAGCCCCGGGACTAGCGGAATCCACAGATACGCAGTATTTT.

This clone turned up a few times. The CDR3 DNA is TGCAGTGCTAGGGGAGACTATGGCTACACCTTC. Encoded protein: CSARGDYGYTF. J is TRBJ1-2 and V is TRBV20-1; D unresolved. Trimming cost V 3 bases and J 3 bases, with 5 bases left between them. This CDR3 contains 11 residues. Germline assignment: CDR1 DFQATT and CDR2 SNEGSKA (reference sequence).

The rearrangement links TRBV10-1 to TRBJ1-1; 8 positions match TRBD1. The germline gives CDR1 WNHNN, CDR2 SYGVQD (reference sequence). V trimming: 8 bases; J trimming: 4 bases; junction bases outside the gene matches: 9. This CDR3 has 14 amino acids. The CDR3 DNA follows: TGCGCCAGCTGCCCCGGACAGGGAGTCACTGAAGCTTTCTTT. The encoded protein is CASCPGQGVTEAFF.

The J gene is TRBJ1-5, the V gene TRBV18; 7 bases align to TRBD1. V shed 8 bases and J 5 bases; nucleotides not matched to a gene: 6. CDR3 length equals 13 residues. Looked up from germline, CDR1 is KGHSH and CDR2 is LQKENI. The CDR3 loop reads CASTGQPDQPQHF. CDR3 nucleotides: TGTGCCAGCACGGGACAGCCAGATCAGCCCCAGCATTTT.

The CDR3 DNA is TGTGCCAGTAGTATAGGGGACAGCTACCTACTATATGGCTACACCTTC. Its translation is CASSIGDSYLLYGYTF. V usage is TRBV19 and J usage is TRBJ1-2; TRBD1 agrees at 7 bases. The CDR3 has 16 residues. The J segment lost 5 bases and the V segment lost 1 base, leaving 10 bases of the junction unmatched. The germline V gene has CDR1 LNHDA and CDR2 SQIVND (reference sequence).

The gene calls are TRBV7-9 and TRBJ1-1; weak D call: TRBD1 (6 bases). This CDR3 is 11 amino acids long. Germline CDR1 and CDR2: SEHNR and FQNEAQ (reference sequence). The V and J ends lost 2 bases and 11 bases respectively, with 9 bases between them. CDR3 bases: TGTGCCAGCAGCTTAAGTCAGGGGGCTTTCTTT. Amino acids: CASSLSQGAFF.

This chain links TRBV7-9 with TRBJ2-7, with 12 bases lining up with TRBD2. CDR1 SEHNR and CDR2 FQNEAQ come from the germline V gene (reference sequence). The ends lost 4 bases at V and 2 bases at J; junction bases unmatched: 9. There are 17 residues in the CDR3. The CDR3 sequence is CASSSGLAGPEPYEQYF. As DNA, the CDR3 is TGTGCCAGCAGCTCCGGACTAGCGGGACCGGAACCCTACGAGCAGTACTTC.

Comments on this clone: The junction and the germline gene differ at one end; a read error may be behind it. The chain recombines TRBV7-7 with TRBJ2-5; 11 positions agree with TRBD2. The germline V gene encodes CDR1 SSHAT and CDR2 FNYEAQ (reference sequence). The CDR3 has 15 residues. The CDR3 loop is CASSSGLAVQETQYF. CDR3 bases: TGTGCTAGCAGCTCGGGACTAGCGGTTCAAGAGACCCAGTACTTC.

The J gene is TRBJ2-3, the V gene TRBV7-6; 9 positions match TRBD2. Germline V gene lookup returns CDR1 SGHVS and CDR2 FNYEAQ. This CDR3 is 17 amino acids long. Germline trimming cut 5 bases from V and 2 bases from J; bases unmatched to any gene: 11. The CDR3 region is CASSPYRLAEDTDTQYF. The CDR3 DNA reads TGTGCCAGCAGCCCCTACCGACTAGCGGAGGACACAGATACGCAGTATTTT.

This clone came up a few times. This rearrangement joins TRBV19 to TRBJ2-5; D possibly corresponds to TRBD1 (6 bases). The CDR3 is 16 residues long. The V end lost 4 bases, the J end lost 5 bases, and 20 bases lay between the germline ends. The germline gives CDR1 LNHDA, CDR2 SQIVND (reference sequence). CDR3 loop: CASSNPHQTGRETQYF. DNA for the CDR3: TGTGCCAGTAGTAATCCCCACCAGACAGGACGGGAGACCCAGTACTTC.

The chain is built from TRBV4-3 and TRBJ2-2, with a weak D call TRBD1 (6 bases). This CDR3 is 15 amino acids long. Per germline, CDR1 LGHNA and CDR2 YSLEER. The V end was cut by 3 bases, the J end by 8 bases, with 16 bases between. This CDR3 is CASSQIDEGGGELFF. CDR3 nucleotide sequence: TGCGCCAGCAGCCAGATAGACGAAGGGGGTGGGGAGCTGTTTTTT.

The chain recombines TRBV28 with TRBJ1-1, with a tentative D call TRBD1 (6 bases). V shed 6 bases and J shed 5 bases, with 13 bases lying between them. Germline lookup yields CDR1 MDHEN and CDR2 SYDVKM. There are 13 residues in the CDR3. Written as DNA, the CDR3 is TGTGCCAGCAGCCTAGGGGGGGAGACTGAAGCTTTCTTT. This translates into CASSLGGETEAFF.

J is TRBJ1-5 and V is TRBV15; D remains unclear. Trimming took 0 bases from V and 4 from J, leaving 10 bases between them. CDR1 is LNHNV and CDR2 is YYDKDF in the germline V gene (reference sequence). The CDR3 length is 15 residues. CDR3: CATSRDREGNQPQHF. The CDR3 DNA sequence: TGTGCCACCAGCAGAGATCGTGAGGGAAATCAGCCCCAGCATTTT.